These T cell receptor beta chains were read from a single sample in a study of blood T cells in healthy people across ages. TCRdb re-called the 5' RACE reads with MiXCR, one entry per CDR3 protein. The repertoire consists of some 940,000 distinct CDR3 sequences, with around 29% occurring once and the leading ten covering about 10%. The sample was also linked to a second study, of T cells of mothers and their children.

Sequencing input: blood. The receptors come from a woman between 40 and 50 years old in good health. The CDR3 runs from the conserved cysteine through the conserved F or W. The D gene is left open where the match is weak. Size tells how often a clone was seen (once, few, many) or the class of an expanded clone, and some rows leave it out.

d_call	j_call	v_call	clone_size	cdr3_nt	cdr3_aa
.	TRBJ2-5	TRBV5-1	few	TGCGCCAGCAGCTTGTCCGGGATATTCCAAGAGACCCAGTACTTC	CASSLSGIFQETQYF
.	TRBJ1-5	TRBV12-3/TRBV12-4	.	TGTGCCAGCAGTATCGGACCTTGGGATCAGCCCCAGCATTTT	CASSIGPWDQPQHF
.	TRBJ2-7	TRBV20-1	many	TGCAGTGCTAGAGATCTAAGATACTACGAGCAGTACTTC	CSARDLRYYEQYF
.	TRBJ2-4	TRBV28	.	TGTGCCAGCAGTTTATTGGAGGGTGCCAAAAGCATTCAGTACTTC	CASSLLEGAKSIQYF
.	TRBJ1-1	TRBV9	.	TGTGCCAGCAGCGCGGACAGTTTTAACACTGAAGCTTTCTTT	CASSADSFNTEAFF
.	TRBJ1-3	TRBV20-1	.	TGCAGTGCAGACGAAGGGGGGAGCCCTGGAAACACCATATATTTT	CSADEGGSPGNTIYF
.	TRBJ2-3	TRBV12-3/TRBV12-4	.	TGTGCCAGCAGTTTTTCCGCGGATGCGCAGTATTTT	CASSFSADAQYF
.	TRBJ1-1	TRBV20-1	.	TGCAGTGCTAGAGATATGAGGAACACTGAAGCTTTCTTT	CSARDMRNTEAFF
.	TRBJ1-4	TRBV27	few	TGTGCCAGCTCAGGCCCGGGAGGTGAAAAACTGTTTTTT	CASSGPGGEKLFF
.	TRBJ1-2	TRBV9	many	TGTGCCAGCAGCGTAGGGACAGAGGCCTATGGCTACACCTTC	CASSVGTEAYGYTF
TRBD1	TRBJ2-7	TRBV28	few	TGTGCCAGCAGGGGACAGCCGCACTACGAGCAGTACTTC	CASRGQPHYEQYF
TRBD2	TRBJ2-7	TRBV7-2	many	TGTGCCAGCAGTACTAGCGGGGGGGCGTCCCCCTACGAGCAGTACTTC	CASSTSGGASPYEQYF
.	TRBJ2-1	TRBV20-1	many	TGCAGTGCTAGAGAGGTAGGGGATGAGCAGTTCTTC	CSAREVGDEQFF